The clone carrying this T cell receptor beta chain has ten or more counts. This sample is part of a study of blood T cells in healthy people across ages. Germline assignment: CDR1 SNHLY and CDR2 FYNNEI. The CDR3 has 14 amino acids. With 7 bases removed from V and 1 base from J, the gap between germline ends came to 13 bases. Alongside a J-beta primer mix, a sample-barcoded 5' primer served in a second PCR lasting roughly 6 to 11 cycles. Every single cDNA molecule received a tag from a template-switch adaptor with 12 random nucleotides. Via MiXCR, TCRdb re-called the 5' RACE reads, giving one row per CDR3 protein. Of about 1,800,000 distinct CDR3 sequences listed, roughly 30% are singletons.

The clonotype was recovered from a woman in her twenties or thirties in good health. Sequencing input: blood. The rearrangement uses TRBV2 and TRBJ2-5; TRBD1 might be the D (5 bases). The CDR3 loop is CASKETGAQETQYF. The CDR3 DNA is TGTGCCAGCAAAGAAACAGGAGCCCAAGAGACCCAGTACTTC.